This TCR beta chain was recovered during a study of T cell repertoires in cytomegalovirus infection. In TCRdb, the reads were re-called with MiXCR into one record per CDR3 protein. The sample has 250,000 to 300,000 distinct CDR3 sequences, roughly 23% seen once; the top ten hold about 15%. This clonotype was seen ten or more times. As yet, its antigen is unknown. Whole-study findings and limits: Summed frequency of public TCR beta families distinguished CMV carriers with the relevant HLA.

CDR3 length equals 13 residues. The V end lost 5 bases, the J end lost 8 bases, and 12 bases lay between the germline ends. Germline V lookup: CDR1 SGHTA, CDR2 FQGNSA. The sequenced sample consisted of PBMCs. This clonotype originated in a human donor in good health (CMV status not recorded). Some clones in this sample may be carry-over from other donors' samples. This chain links TRBV7-2 with TRBJ1-4; no clear D gene. The CDR3 sequence: CASSPNPGEKLFF. CDR3 bases: TGTGCCAGCAGCCCAAATCCGGGCGAAAAACTGTTTTTT. The full variable domain, its missing parts supplied by reference TRBV7-2 and TRBJ1-4, is GAGVSQSPSNKVTEKGKDVELRCDPISGHTALYWYRQSLGQGLEFLIYFQGNSAPDKSGLPSDRFSAERTGGSVSTLTIQRTQQEDSAVYLCASSPNPGEKLFFGSGTQLSVL.